This T cell receptor beta chain emerged from a study of blood T cell repertoires in COVID-19. The junction had 9 bases not matched to a gene; V was cut back by 2 bases and J by 3 bases. CDR1 MNHNS and CDR2 SASEGT come from the germline V gene. This CDR3 comprises 17 residues. Participants' own reports of clinical history determined their cohort assignment. Sequencing used immunoSEQ multiplex PCR; TCRdb keeps in-frame clones, though not all of them. The repertoire holds 110,000 to 150,000 clones, 85% seen once, with about 6.1% in the top ten. Sequencing was performed on PBMCs or T cells enriched from blood (not recorded which). This clonotype originated in a woman aged 40 to 50 who had recovered from COVID-19. The rearrangement joins TRBV6-1 to TRBJ2-3; TRBD2 agrees at 9 bases. The CDR3 spells CASSERTSVVTTDTQYF. CDR3 bases: TGTGCCAGCAGTGAAAGGACTAGCGTAGTAACTACAGATACGCAGTATTTT.